This TCR beta chain appears in the sequencing data of a study of blood T cell repertoires in COVID-19. Across the whole study: COVID-19 samples collected from the United States, Italy and Spain covered acute and convalescent phases. T cells, B-cell-depleted T cells, or PBMCs provided the cDNA or gDNA that served as material.

Per germline, CDR1 MNHEY and CDR2 SVGAGI. After removal of 5 bases from V and 4 bases from J, the junction contained 5 bases not matched to a gene. The CDR3 has 15 residues. Study processing details: Amplification of reference gene primers provided the estimated nucleated cell counts. Assay used: immunoSEQ multiplex PCR; TCRdb lists only in-frame clones, some missing. The V and J calls and clone size come from that table; D and trimming were worked out from the DNA. The sample records approximately 180,000 clones, nearly 90% being singletons. The sequence came from a man in his 60s with active or convalescent COVID-19. The specimen sequenced was peripheral blood. The J gene is TRBJ2-2, the V gene TRBV6-5; 9 positions agree with TRBD1. The CDR3 DNA sequence: TGTGCCAGCAGTCTCACAGGGGGCGCCACCGGGGAGCTGTTTTTT. Protein: CASSLTGGATGELFF.